This T cell receptor beta chain originates from a study of CD8+ T cells in alopecia areata. The CDR3 has 13 residues. Trimming stripped 2 bases from V and 8 bases from J, with 12 bases between. The V gene's germline CDR1 is LNHNV and CDR2 YYDKDF (reference sequence). CD4+ and CD8+ T cells were sorted from PBMCs stained for CD3, CD4 and CD8. This clone was recorded only once. After isolation, RNA underwent reverse transcription to generate cDNA as the sequencing template. Clones were read by immunoSEQ multiplex PCR, and TCRdb kept only the in-frame ones, dropping some. The sample consists of about 150,000 clones, around 55% of them appearing once.

The receptor comes from a human donor in good health. This chain joins TRBV15 and TRBJ1-1; D might be TRBD1 (5 bases). Sample: CD4+ T cells sorted from blood. CDR3 sequence reads: CATSRRRGAEAFF. The CDR3 nucleotides read TGTGCCACCAGCAGACGTAGGGGAGCCGAAGCTTTCTTT.